The next 27 T cell receptor beta chains were all read from a single sample in a study of blood T cell repertoires in COVID-19. The protocol was immunoSEQ multiplex PCR, while the TCRdb copy is restricted to in-frame clones and leaves out a portion. Of under 450,000 clones listed, 81% were seen once; the top ten hold 1.1%. The sequencing input was peripheral blood. The receptors originated from a human donor with acute or convalescent COVID-19. The donor label of this sample is uncertain.

This sequence joins TRBV7-8 and TRBJ1-5; D call uncertain. CDR1 is SGHVS, CDR2 FQNEAQ, per germline. The length of the CDR3 is 14 residues. V was cut by 5 bases and J by 5 bases, with 13 bases left in between. CDR3 DNA sequence: TGTGCCAGCAGCAAAAGCGTACGCGATCAGCCCCAGCATTTT. Its translation is CASSKSVRDQPQHF.

The V gene is TRBV11-3, the J gene TRBJ2-2, with TRBD1 identical over 7 bases. V was pared by 0 bases and J by 0 bases, with 4 bases of the junction left unmatched. This CDR3 is 17 amino acids long. Looked up from germline, CDR1 is SGHNT and CDR2 is YENEEA. The CDR3 sequence: CASSLDNGQANTGELFF. The CDR3 coding sequence is TGTGCCAGCAGCTTAGATAATGGACAGGCGAACACCGGGGAGCTGTTTTTT.

The rearrangement links TRBV5-4 to TRBJ1-4; D gene ambiguous. Trimming took 0 bases from V and 8 from J, leaving 23 bases between them. CDR1 and CDR2 from the germline V gene are SGHNT and YYREEE (reference sequence). The CDR3 contains 18 residues. CDR3 region: CASSLGDVNSLSAEKLFF. For the CDR3, the DNA is TGTGCCAGCAGCTTGGGAGATGTTAACAGTTTGTCGGCCGAAAAACTGTTTTTT.

This sequence joins TRBV9 and TRBJ1-2; the match to TRBD1 covers 9 bases. The junction had 9 bases not matched to a gene; V was cut back by 3 bases and J by 9 bases. CDR1 is SGDLS and CDR2 is YYNGEE in the germline V gene. The CDR3 covers 14 residues. In nucleotides, the CDR3 is TGTGCCAGCAGCGCCTCGACAGGGGGTCGGAGCTACACCTTC. Translation gives CASSASTGGRSYTF.

The gene calls are TRBV27 and TRBJ1-1, with D unclear. V dropped 4 bases and J dropped 1 base, with 13 bases sitting between them. The CDR3 is made up of 15 amino acids. Germline V gives CDR1 MNHEY, CDR2 SMNVEV (reference sequence). CDR3 amino acids: CASSSAGVRNTEAFF. The CDR3 nucleotides read TGTGCCAGCAGTTCAGCGGGAGTTCGGAACACTGAAGCTTTCTTT.

This clone was counted a single time. The V gene is TRBV27, the J gene TRBJ1-3, with a weak D call TRBD1 (5 bases). Germline CDR1 MNHEY, CDR2 SMNVEV (reference sequence). The V end lost 3 bases, the J end lost 7 bases, and 13 bases lay between the germline ends. The CDR3 runs 14 residues. CDR3 sequence reads: CASSLKSAGNTIYF. The CDR3 DNA reads as TGTGCCAGCAGTTTGAAAAGCGCAGGGAACACCATATATTTT.

In this sample, this clone turned up a few times. J is TRBJ1-5 and V is TRBV28; the D gene is possibly TRBD1 (5 bases). CDR3 length equals 14 residues. With 1 base removed from V and 6 bases from J, the gap between germline ends came to 10 bases. From germline, CDR1 is MDHEN and CDR2 SYDVKM. This CDR3 reads CASSLLGVVQPQHF. DNA for the CDR3: TGTGCCAGCAGTTTATTAGGGGTGGTTCAGCCCCAGCATTTT.

V gene TRBV28 combines with J gene TRBJ1-2; 10 bases map to TRBD1. Germline-derived CDR1 and CDR2 are MDHEN and SYDVKM. V was pared by 3 bases and J by 5 bases, with 9 bases of the junction left unmatched. This CDR3 comprises 16 residues. The CDR3 DNA sequence: TGTGCCAGCAGTTTCTTCGACAGGGGGCTTTTTTATGGCTACACCTTC. Its translation: CASSFFDRGLFYGYTF.

This clone has a single count. The chain carries TRBV6-5 and TRBJ1-4, with D perhaps TRBD1 (5 bases). Germline V lookup: CDR1 MNHEY, CDR2 SVGAGI. Trimming took 8 bases from V and 5 from J, leaving 15 bases between them. The CDR3 extends over 14 amino acids. CDR3 sequence reads: CASRGLTANEKLFF. The CDR3 coding sequence is TGTGCCAGCCGGGGGTTGACAGCAAATGAAAAACTGTTTTTT.

The chain has TRBV6-5 and TRBJ1-1; 7 nucleotides align to TRBD1. Germline V gene data show CDR1 as MNHEY and CDR2 as SVGAGI. The junction had 12 bases not matched to a gene; V was cut back by 6 bases and J by 5 bases. The CDR3 extends over 15 amino acids. The CDR3 region is CASSLQQGGDTEAFF. CDR3 in DNA: TGTGCCAGCAGCTTACAGCAGGGGGGTGATACTGAAGCTTTCTTT.

Of note for this clone: The same CDR3 arises from other DNA sequences in this sample as well. V gene TRBV30 combines with J gene TRBJ1-2, with D possibly TRBD1 on 6 matching bases. This CDR3 is 13 amino acids long. Germline CDR1 GTSNPN, CDR2 SVGIG (reference sequence). V lost 1 base to trimming and J lost 3 bases, with 9 bases between them. The CDR3 loop reads CAWSAQGYYGYTF. In DNA form, the CDR3 reads TGTGCCTGGAGTGCACAGGGTTACTATGGCTACACCTTC.

The chain combines TRBV11-2 with TRBJ2-7; D uncertain. Germline-derived CDR1 and CDR2 are SGHAT and FQNNGV. V was cut by 1 base and J by 6 bases, with 13 bases left in between. The CDR3 contains 14 residues. CDR3 sequence reads: CASSLVGRTGEQYF. CDR3 sequence (DNA): TGTGCCAGCAGCTTAGTGGGTCGTACGGGCGAGCAGTACTTC.

The chain joins TRBV27 to TRBJ2-7; 8 bases agree with TRBD2. CDR1 and CDR2 (germline): MNHEY, SMNVEV (reference sequence). The CDR3 extends over 15 amino acids. V gave up 5 bases and J gave up 5 bases; unmatched junction bases: 11. The CDR3 loop is CASSTRVSGIHEQYF. The CDR3 DNA sequence: TGTGCCAGCAGTACCCGGGTTAGCGGGATACACGAGCAGTACTTC.

This clone was observed a few times. The chain recombines TRBV6-5 with TRBJ2-5; TRBD2 aligns across 7 bases. The CDR3 covers 15 residues. Germline V lookup: CDR1 MNHEY, CDR2 SVGAGI. J gave up 1 base and V 7 bases, and 9 bases lay outside the gene matches. CDR3 in amino acids: CASTPWGGPQETQYF. The CDR3 DNA reads TGTGCCAGCACCCCCTGGGGGGGACCCCAAGAGACCCAGTACTTC.

The J gene is TRBJ2-3, the V gene TRBV18; a weak D match, TRBD2 (5 bases). In germline, CDR1 is KGHSH, CDR2 LQKENI. V lost 2 bases, J lost 4 bases, and 13 bases lay in between. CDR3 length: 15 residues. The CDR3 loop reads CASSPLDFVADTQYF. The CDR3 DNA reads TGTGCCAGCTCACCATTGGACTTTGTAGCAGATACGCAGTATTTT.

V and J are TRBV28 and TRBJ2-1, with 8 bases identical to TRBD2. The CDR3 totals 15 residues. V gave up 2 bases and J gave up 3 bases; unmatched junction bases: 3. The V gene's germline CDR1 is MDHEN and CDR2 SYDVKM. The CDR3: CASSLRTSYYNEQFF. For the CDR3, the DNA is TGTGCCAGCAGTTTAAGGACTAGCTACTACAATGAGCAGTTCTTC.

This chain links TRBV30 with TRBJ1-1; D possibly corresponds to TRBD1 (5 bases). The CDR3 sequence is 14 residues long. Trimming stripped 3 bases from V and 1 base from J, with 12 bases between. In germline, CDR1 is GTSNPN, CDR2 SVGIG (reference sequence). CDR3 residues: CAWRTRQTNTEAFF. The CDR3 bases are TGTGCCTGGAGAACCCGACAGACGAACACTGAAGCTTTCTTT.

The chain links TRBV6-5 to TRBJ1-6, with D unclear. Trimming removed 2 bases from V and 6 bases from J, with 8 bases in between. The germline V gene has CDR1 MNHEY and CDR2 SVGAGI. The CDR3 has 14 residues. CDR3 loop: CASSYVGVNSPLHF. CDR3 coding DNA: TGTGCCAGCAGTTACGTGGGCGTTAATTCACCCCTCCACTTT.

Only one count was recorded for this clone. The chain has TRBV29-1 and TRBJ2-2, with D tentatively TRBD1 (5 bases). The ends were cut back, 7 bases at V and 3 bases at J, with 15 bases in the middle. There are 14 residues in the CDR3. Germline V gene data show CDR1 as SQVTM and CDR2 as ANQGSEA. The CDR3 region is CSARSRADTGELFF. In nucleotides, the CDR3 is TGCAGCGCTCGTTCCAGGGCGGACACCGGGGAGCTGTTTTTT.

This clone was observed a handful of times. The chain employs TRBV6-6 and TRBJ1-5, with D perhaps matching TRBD1 (5 bases). Trimming took 8 bases from V and 9 from J, leaving 14 bases between them. The CDR3 sequence is 12 residues long. Germline-derived CDR1 and CDR2 are MNHNY and SVGAGI (reference sequence). This chain's CDR3 is CASGRERGPQHF. For the CDR3, the DNA is TGTGCCAGCGGGAGGGAGAGGGGGCCCCAGCATTTT.

The rearrangement joins TRBV18 to TRBJ1-4; D perhaps matches TRBD1 (6 bases). CDR3 length: 13 residues. Germline V gene sequence: CDR1 KGHSH, CDR2 LQKENI. Trimming pared 2 bases from V and 7 bases from J, leaving 8 bases between. CDR3 DNA: TGTGCCAGCTCACCAGCAGGGGTTGAAAAACTGTTTTTT. As protein: CASSPAGVEKLFF.

The chain links TRBV15 to TRBJ2-5; TRBD2 matches 16 bases. The junction had 3 bases not matched to a gene; V was cut back by 3 bases and J by 5 bases. Germline V gene lookup returns CDR1 LNHNV and CDR2 YYDKDF (reference sequence). The CDR3 loop spans 16 amino acids. Here the CDR3 DNA reads TGTGCCACCAGCAGCGAGGGACTAGCGGGGGGGGAGACCCAGTACTTC. This codes for CATSSEGLAGGETQYF. The full variable domain, in which reference TRBV15 and TRBJ2-5 provide the parts outside the CDR3, is DAMVIQNPRYQVTQFGKPVTLSCSQTLNHNVMYWYQQKSSQAPKLLFHYYDKDFNNEADTPDNFQSRRPNTSFCFLDIRSPGLGDTAMYLCATSSEGLAGGETQYFGPGTRLLVL.

V is TRBV19 and J is TRBJ2-3; D is undetermined. Germline CDR1 and CDR2: LNHDA and SQIVND (reference sequence). The CDR3 extends over 16 amino acids. With 1 base removed from V and 0 bases from J, the gap between germline ends came to 11 bases. CDR3 DNA: TGTGCCAGTAGTATAGGGCTAGGCCTGAGCACAGATACGCAGTATTTT. Protein: CASSIGLGLSTDTQYF.

This clone showed up just a few times. V gene TRBV19 combines with J gene TRBJ1-5, with D possibly being TRBD1 (5 bases). Germline CDR1 reads LNHDA; CDR2 reads SQIVND (reference sequence). CDR3 length equals 15 residues. Trimming stripped 4 bases from V and 0 bases from J, with 10 bases between. The CDR3 region is CASSTPDSSNQPQHF. CDR3 bases: TGTGCCAGTAGTACCCCTGACAGTAGCAATCAGCCCCAGCATTTT.

CDR3 in DNA: TGTGCCAGCAGCGTTAAGGGACAGAAACAGCCCCAGCATTTT. This codes for CASSVKGQKQPQHF. The chain uses TRBV9 and TRBJ1-5; 7 bases line up with TRBD1. The CDR3 has 14 residues. Germline lookup yields CDR1 SGDLS and CDR2 YYNGEE. With 2 bases clipped from V and 7 bases from J, the junction kept 6 bases outside the gene matches.

This rearrangement joins TRBV18 to TRBJ2-3, with a weak D call TRBD1 (6 bases). CDR1 KGHSH and CDR2 LQKENI come from the germline V gene. V lost 0 bases, J lost 6 bases, and 10 bases lay in between. The CDR3 loop spans 14 amino acids. Here the CDR3 reads CASSPPNRVDTQYF. CDR3 DNA: TGTGCCAGCTCACCACCGAACAGGGTGGATACGCAGTATTTT.

The genes are TRBV5-1 and TRBJ2-7; 8 positions match TRBD1. Germline V gene lookup returns CDR1 SGHRS and CDR2 YFSETQ. V shed 4 bases, J shed 3 bases, and the junction held 9 bases outside the gene matches. The CDR3 covers 15 residues. CDR3 bases: TGCGCCAGCAGCACCGAGTTAGGGACAGGCTACGAGCAGTACTTC. It encodes CASSTELGTGYEQYF. The full variable domain, rest sourced from reference TRBV5-1 and TRBJ2-7, is KAGVTQTPRYLIKTRGQQVTLSCSPISGHRSVSWYQQTPGQGLQFLFEYFSETQRNKGNFPGRFSGRQFSNSRSEMNVSTLELGDSALYLCASSTELGTGYEQYFGPGTRLTVT.